These 5 T cell receptor beta chains came from one sample sequenced in a study of T cell responses to AZD1222 COVID-19 vaccine (dated by TCRdb to 2020 to 2022). Library generation was performed with the immunoSEQ multiplex PCR assay. This is the immuneACCESS table as TCRdb keeps it, with only in-frame sequences that have V and J called. A part of the clones is gone; compared with another copy, unresolved V genes explain less than half, and the rest is unexplained. The sample yields 85,000 to 100,000 clones; about nine tenths were counted once. 6.5% to 10% of the sample lies in the top ten. The sample's time point label is to be understood as: about 28 days (+/-7) after the second vaccine dose. Material: peripheral blood, obtained 28 days after the second AZD1222 dose. The receptors were sampled from an adult who received the AZD1222 COVID-19 vaccine.

The chain recombines TRBV24-1 with TRBJ1-5; D is unresolved. Trimming shortened V by 5 bases and J by 0 bases, and 10 bases separated the two germline ends. The CDR3 contains 15 residues. Germline CDR1 and CDR2: KGHDR and SFDVKD. This CDR3 is CATSGGVNSNQPQHF. The CDR3 nucleotides are TGTGCCACCAGTGGGGGAGTGAATAGCAATCAGCCCCAGCATTTT.

The chain uses TRBV7-9 and TRBJ2-7; a possible D gene is TRBD2 (5 bases). This CDR3 spans 12 amino acids. V lost 1 base to trimming and J lost 6 bases, with 7 bases between them. Germline lookup yields CDR1 SEHNR and CDR2 FQNEAQ (reference sequence). DNA for the CDR3: TGTGCCAGCAGCTTAGAAGCGGCCGAGCAGTACTTC. Translating gives CASSLEAAEQYF.

The V and J genes are TRBV10-3 and TRBJ1-2; perhaps TRBD1 as D (5 bases). The CDR3 runs to 13 residues. Germline assignment: CDR1 ENHRY and CDR2 SYGVKD. The V and J ends lost 3 bases and 8 bases respectively, with 13 bases between them. The CDR3 region has the DNA TGTGCCATCAGTGATAGCAGGGAAGAAGGCTACACCTTC. It yields the protein CAISDSREEGYTF.

The gene calls are TRBV24-1 and TRBJ1-6; D possibly corresponds to TRBD1 (6 bases). V lost 5 bases, J lost 10 bases, and 14 bases lay in between. Germline V gene data show CDR1 as KGHDR and CDR2 as SFDVKD. This CDR3 region has 14 residues. CDR3 DNA sequence: TGTGCCACCAGTGCCTCCCACAGGGTCTCACCCCTCCACTTT. Residues: CATSASHRVSPLHF.

The table lists this clone with a few counts. This sequence joins TRBV5-1 and TRBJ1-1; D may be TRBD1 (6 bases). The germline V and J ends were trimmed by 4 bases and 3 bases, with 19 bases remaining between them. The germline CDR1 and CDR2 sequences are SGHRS and YFSETQ. CDR3 length: 16 residues. CDR3 protein: CASSAKGGTWDTEAFF. The CDR3 nucleotides read TGCGCCAGCAGCGCCAAGGGGGGCACTTGGGACACTGAAGCTTTCTTT. The complete variable domain, with remaining parts taken from reference TRBV5-1 and TRBJ1-1, reads KAGVTQTPRYLIKTRGQQVTLSCSPISGHRSVSWYQQTPGQGLQFLFEYFSETQRNKGNFPGRFSGRQFSNSRSEMNVSTLELGDSALYLCASSAKGGTWDTEAFFGQGTRLTVV.